This T cell receptor (beta chain) was found in a study of cytotoxic CD8 clonotypes in ibrutinib-treated CLL. To note about this clone: The junction departs from germline at one end; a sequencing error may be responsible.

TCRdb keeps only in-frame clones here, not all; method: immunoSEQ multiplex PCR. The sample has about 9,400 clones; around 60% are singletons. Germline V CDR1 and CDR2: SSHAT, FNYEAQ (reference sequence). The CDR3 extends over 15 amino acids. V and J are TRBV7-7 and TRBJ2-5, with TRBD1 matching over 9 bases. The source of this sequence is a human donor with chronic lymphocytic leukemia. This specimen was PBMCs, taken before ibrutinib treatment. CDR3: CASSLGQGSQETQYF. DNA of the CDR3: TGTGCTAGCAGCTTAGGACAGGGGTCCCAAGAGACCCAGTACTTC.